This paragraph covers one TCR beta chain sequence. This clone is identified as medium-sized (0.01 to 0.1%). There is no known antigen for this receptor. Base qualities are not recorded, but no much larger clone differs from it by a single base. The data derive from a study of PD-L1 blockade in urothelial cancer (dated by TCRdb to about 2017). Study-wide context: Therapy was started around 2014 for all patients, and atezolizumab 1,200 mg was administered intravenously every 3 weeks. Pretreatment tumor samples and matched peripheral blood, collected serially before and after atezolizumab treatment, underwent TCR sequencing. Durable clinical benefit was achieved by nine patients and was not achieved by 20 patients. Patients had an ECOG performance status of 0 or 1 and had received between 0 and 3 prior chemotherapy regimens. About 85% of the roughly 30 patients were males with bladder-origin urothelial cancer, and about 65% of the 29 reported a prior smoking history. Twenty-nine patients had pretreatment blood TCR-seq, approximately 24 had at least one posttreatment blood collection, and approximately 24 had tumor TCR-seq. In the same patients who had TCR sequencing, pretreatment tumors also underwent whole exome sequencing and RNA sequencing. Durable clinical benefit was defined as a progression-free survival longer than 6 months, and TCR features were additionally tested against progression-free survival and overall survival. Blood samples were analyzed at 3 weeks after treatment start (second dose) and at 6 weeks after treatment start. The study was an exploratory multi-omic analysis of somatic, immune and clinical correlates of response to PD-L1 blockade with atezolizumab in urothelial cancer. Blood samples gave median yields of around 140,000 T cells and 82,636 unique TCRs, along with a median clonality of around 0.075.

Synthetic TCR analog templates were spiked into each PCR so that absolute template abundance could be estimated from read counts. TCRbeta CDR3 regions were amplified from genomic DNA with bias-controlled V and J gene primers using the immunoSEQ assay. Sequencing of rearranged TCRbeta segments was performed at approximately 20X coverage. Concerning the study's data processing: Sequencing errors were corrected by clustering and CDR3s were annotated against IMGT to assign V, D and J genes. Only productive TCRbeta rearrangements were used in downstream analyses, excluding out-of-frame or stop-codon sequences. Clonality was calculated as one minus the Shannon entropy normalized by the log of the number of unique productive sequences. Clones differing between time points or between blood and tumor were identified using Fisher's exact test with Benjamini-Hochberg correction, with an adjusted p below 0.01 applied as the threshold. The clones in this table, taken by TCRdb from immuneACCESS, are in-frame only. Not every clone is retained; where verified, under half of the shortfall comes from an unresolved V gene, and the cause of the rest is unknown. The V and J calls and clone size come from that table; D and trimming were worked out from the DNA. In all, the sample holds 50,000 or so clones, and around four fifths of those were seen once. The ten largest clones capture approximately 3% of the sample.

A distance of 9 bases separates the germline ends of V and J, which lose 5 bases and 4 bases respectively. CDR1 LGHNA and CDR2 YSLEER are derived from the germline V gene. Taken from cysteine to phenylalanine, the CDR3 has 13 residues. Of all the DNA, just the CDR3 is kept, 39 bases in frame from base 1. What the work shows at the level of the full study, not this receptor alone: Small sample size (n ≈ 30) and many exploratory analyses mean the results are intended to be hypothesis-generating. Greater expansion of tumor-associated TCR clones in peripheral blood 3 weeks after the start of treatment was observed in patients with durable benefit (n of about 20, p = 0.022). Improved progression-free and overall survival was found to be associated with pretreatment peripheral blood TCR clonality below the median.

The time point label of this sample denotes: pretreatment peripheral blood. The cohort included roughly 29 patients with locally advanced or metastatic urothelial carcinoma who were treated at Memorial Sloan Kettering on a trial protocol. Peripheral blood mononuclear cells were collected pretreatment and during treatment, at between 1 and 8 total time points per patient. The Qiagen DNeasy Blood extraction kit was used to purify genomic DNA from total PBMCs and tumor samples. PBMCs were collected pretreatment and during treatment, and were isolated and stored as previously described. Sequenced material: PBMCs, taken around atezolizumab (anti-PD-L1) treatment. This sequence originates from a man between 65 and 80 years old with urothelial cancer. In this chain, TRBV4-3 is recombined with TRBJ1-5; no confident D gene assignment can be made. CDR3 protein: CASSSAQNQPQHF. The DNA is as follows: TGCGCCAGCAGCAGTGCACAGAATCAGCCCCAGCATTTT.